This TCR beta chain is from a study of T cell repertoires in cytomegalovirus infection. Findings and caveats of the study: Dominating the ex vivo response were HLA-C-restricted CMV-specific TCR beta clonotypes. People with CMV and the relevant HLA were identified by cumulative public TCR beta family frequency.

From germline, CDR1 is SGHTA and CDR2 FQGTGA. The CDR3 consists of 17 residues. V lost 5 bases and J 1 base, leaving 18 bases between the germline ends. Of note for this clonotype: Its specificity is unknown.

MiXCR, applied by TCRdb to the reads, yields one record per CDR3 protein. The profile shows hundreds of thousands of distinct CDR3 sequences, around a third of them singletons. Sequencing was performed on cultured PBMCs, taken from culture after CMV antigen stimulation. This clonotype was sampled from a human donor in good health (CMV status not recorded). Some clones in this sample may be carry-over from other donors' samples. The chain combines TRBV7-3 with TRBJ2-1; D is ambiguous. The CDR3 sequence: CASSPNLSYGSYNEQFF. The CDR3 DNA reads as TGTGCCAGCAGCCCAAATCTCAGCTATGGGTCCTACAATGAGCAGTTCTTC.